This is a list of T cell receptor beta chains from one sample in a study of CD8 T cells in Susac syndrome. Each CDR3 protein is one row after TCRdb ran MiXCR on the immunoSEQ multiplex PCR reads. Among 75,000 to 95,000 distinct CDR3 sequences listed, 90% to 95% were seen once. The sample comprised CD8+ T cells from PBMCs. The receptors were gathered from a human donor with Susac syndrome. Both conserved end residues are part of each CDR3.

j_call v_call cdr3_length cdr3_aa
TRBJ1-5 TRBV7-9 14 CASSPGQYNQPQHF
TRBJ2-2 TRBV5-4 11 CASSSTGELFF
TRBJ2-3 TRBV6-5 15 CASSYSSGRGDTQYF
TRBJ1-1 TRBV5-6 13 CASSLARTGEAFF
TRBJ2-5 TRBV7-9 15 CASSLVGGAQETQYF
TRBJ2-4 TRBV6-5 15 CASSTWDRTKNIQYF
TRBJ2-7 TRBV12-3/TRBV12-4 14 CASSVPGRDDEQYF
TRBJ2-3 TRBV20-1 16 CSASRPLGGGEDTQYF
TRBJ2-2 TRBV7-9 15 CASSLGLERTGELFF
TRBJ1-6 TRBV11-1 15 CASSLGWGSNSPLHF
TRBJ1-2 TRBV6-5 14 CASSSAGARYGYTF
TRBJ2-7 TRBV30 15 CAWSVHMRSDYEQYF
TRBJ1-1 TRBV5-6 13 CASSWDGQNEAFF
TRBJ1-5 TRBV15 17 CATSRGLEGEHNQPQHF
TRBJ2-1 TRBV20-1 18 CSANYLLAGGPTYNEQFF
TRBJ1-5 TRBV27 14 CASSLVRGGQPQHF
TRBJ2-3 TRBV15 13 CATGLGGTDTQYF
TRBJ1-6 TRBV6-5 14 CASSYRVQNSPLHF
TRBJ2-2 TRBV7-9 15 CASSFSLADTGELFF
TRBJ1-2 TRBV5-4 15 CASSSQGTANYGYTF
TRBJ1-1 TRBV27 16 CASSYRQGTVDTEAFF
TRBJ2-1 TRBV18 16 CASSPPGQGTYNEQFF